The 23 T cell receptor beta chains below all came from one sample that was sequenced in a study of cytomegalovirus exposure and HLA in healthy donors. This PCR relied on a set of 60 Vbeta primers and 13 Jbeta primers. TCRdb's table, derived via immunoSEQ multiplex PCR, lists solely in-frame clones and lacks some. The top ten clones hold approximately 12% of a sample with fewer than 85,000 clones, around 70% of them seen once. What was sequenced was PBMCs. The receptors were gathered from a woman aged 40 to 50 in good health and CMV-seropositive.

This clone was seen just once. The CDR3 is CASSLGQGASGYTF. CDR3 nucleotides: TGTGCCAGCAGCTTGGGGCAGGGGGCGTCTGGCTACACCTTC. The genes are TRBV5-4 and TRBJ1-2; 8 bases are a match to TRBD1. The germline V gene encodes CDR1 SGHNT and CDR2 YYREEE (reference sequence). The junction had 5 bases not matched to a gene; V was cut back by 0 bases and J by 7 bases. This CDR3 is built from 14 residues.

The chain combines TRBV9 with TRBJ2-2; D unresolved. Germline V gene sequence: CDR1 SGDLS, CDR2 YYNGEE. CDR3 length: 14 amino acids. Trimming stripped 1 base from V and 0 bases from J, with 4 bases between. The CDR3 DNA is TGTGCCAGCAGCGTACAAACGAACACCGGGGAGCTGTTTTTT. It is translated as CASSVQTNTGELFF.

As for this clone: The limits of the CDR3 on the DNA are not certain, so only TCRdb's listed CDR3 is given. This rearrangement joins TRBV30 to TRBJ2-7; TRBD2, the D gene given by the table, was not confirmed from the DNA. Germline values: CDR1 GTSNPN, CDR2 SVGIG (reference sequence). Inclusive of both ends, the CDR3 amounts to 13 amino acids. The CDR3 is CAWSVGSGTKREF.

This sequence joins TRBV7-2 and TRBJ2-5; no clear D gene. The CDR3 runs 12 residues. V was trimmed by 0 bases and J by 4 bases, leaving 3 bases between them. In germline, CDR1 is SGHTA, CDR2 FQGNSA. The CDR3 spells CASSLAGETQYF. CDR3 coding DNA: TGTGCCAGCAGCTTAGCCGGAGAGACCCAGTACTTC.

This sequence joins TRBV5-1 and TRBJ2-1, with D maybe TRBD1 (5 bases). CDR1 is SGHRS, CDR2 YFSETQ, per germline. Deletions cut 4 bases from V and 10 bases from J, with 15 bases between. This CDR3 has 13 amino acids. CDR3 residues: CASSPDLWTEQFF. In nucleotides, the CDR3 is TGCGCCAGCAGCCCCGATCTATGGACAGAGCAGTTCTTC.

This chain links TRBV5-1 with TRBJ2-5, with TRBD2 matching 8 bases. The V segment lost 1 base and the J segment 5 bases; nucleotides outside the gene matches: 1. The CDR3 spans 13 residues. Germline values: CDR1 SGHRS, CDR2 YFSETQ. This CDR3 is CASSLSGSETQYF. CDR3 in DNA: TGCGCCAGCAGCTTGAGCGGGAGTGAGACCCAGTACTTC.

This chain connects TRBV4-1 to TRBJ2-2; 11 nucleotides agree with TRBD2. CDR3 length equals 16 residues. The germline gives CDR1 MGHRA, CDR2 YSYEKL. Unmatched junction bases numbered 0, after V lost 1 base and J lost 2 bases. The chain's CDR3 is CASSQGLAGNTGELFF. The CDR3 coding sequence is TGCGCCAGCAGCCAAGGACTAGCGGGAAACACCGGGGAGCTGTTTTTT.

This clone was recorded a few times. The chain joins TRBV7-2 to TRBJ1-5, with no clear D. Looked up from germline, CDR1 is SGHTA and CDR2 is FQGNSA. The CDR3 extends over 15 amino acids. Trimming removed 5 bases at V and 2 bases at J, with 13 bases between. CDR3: CASSLSGDGNQPQHF. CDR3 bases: TGTGCCAGCAGCCTCTCCGGAGACGGCAATCAGCCCCAGCATTTT.

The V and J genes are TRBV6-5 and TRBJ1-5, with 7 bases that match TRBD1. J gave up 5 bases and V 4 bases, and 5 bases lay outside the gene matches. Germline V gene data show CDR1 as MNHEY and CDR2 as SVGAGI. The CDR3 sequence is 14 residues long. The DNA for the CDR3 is TGTGCCAGCAGTTCGGGACAGAGTTATCAGCCCCAGCATTTT. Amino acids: CASSSGQSYQPQHF.

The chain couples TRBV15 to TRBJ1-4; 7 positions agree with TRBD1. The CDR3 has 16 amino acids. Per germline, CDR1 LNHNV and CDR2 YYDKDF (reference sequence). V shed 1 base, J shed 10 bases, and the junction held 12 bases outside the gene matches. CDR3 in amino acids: CATSRGETGHLGKLFF. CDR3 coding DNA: TGTGCCACCAGCAGAGGAGAGACAGGGCACCTTGGAAAACTGTTTTTT.

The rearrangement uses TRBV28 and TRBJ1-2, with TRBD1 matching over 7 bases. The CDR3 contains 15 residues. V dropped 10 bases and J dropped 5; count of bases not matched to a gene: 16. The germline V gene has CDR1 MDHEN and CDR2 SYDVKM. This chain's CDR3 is CAIPTLDRAGYGYTF. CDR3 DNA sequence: TGTGCCATCCCGACCTTAGACAGGGCGGGGTATGGCTACACCTTC.

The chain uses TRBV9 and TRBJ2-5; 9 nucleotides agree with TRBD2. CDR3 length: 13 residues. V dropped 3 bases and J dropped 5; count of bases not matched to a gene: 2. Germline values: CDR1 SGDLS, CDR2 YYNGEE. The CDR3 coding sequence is TGTGCCAGCAGCGAGCGGGGGGTGGAGACCCAGTACTTC. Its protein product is CASSERGVETQYF. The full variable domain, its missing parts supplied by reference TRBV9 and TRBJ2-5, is DSGVTQTPKHLITATGQRVTLRCSPRSGDLSVYWYQQSLDQGLQFLIQYYNGEERAKGNILERFSAQQFPDLHSELNLSSLELGDSALYFCASSERGVETQYFGPGTRLLVL.

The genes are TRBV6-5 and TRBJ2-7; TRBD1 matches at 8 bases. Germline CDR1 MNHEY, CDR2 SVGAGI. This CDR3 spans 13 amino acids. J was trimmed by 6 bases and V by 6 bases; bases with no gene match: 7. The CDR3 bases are TGTGCCAGCAGCTGGCGGACAGGGAGCGAGCAGTACTTC. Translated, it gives CASSWRTGSEQYF.

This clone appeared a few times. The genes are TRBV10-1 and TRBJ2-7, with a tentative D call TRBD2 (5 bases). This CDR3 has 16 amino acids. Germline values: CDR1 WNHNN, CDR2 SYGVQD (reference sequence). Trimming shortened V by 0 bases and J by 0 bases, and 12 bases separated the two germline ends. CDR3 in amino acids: CASSESGDPSSYEQYF. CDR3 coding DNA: TGCGCCAGCAGTGAGTCCGGGGATCCGAGCTCCTACGAGCAGTACTTC.

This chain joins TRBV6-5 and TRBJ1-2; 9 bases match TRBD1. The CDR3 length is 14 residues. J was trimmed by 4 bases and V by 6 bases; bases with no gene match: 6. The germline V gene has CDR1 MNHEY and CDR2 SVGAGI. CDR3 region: CASSLTGGGYGYTF. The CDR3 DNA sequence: TGTGCCAGCAGCCTAACAGGGGGCGGCTATGGCTACACCTTC.

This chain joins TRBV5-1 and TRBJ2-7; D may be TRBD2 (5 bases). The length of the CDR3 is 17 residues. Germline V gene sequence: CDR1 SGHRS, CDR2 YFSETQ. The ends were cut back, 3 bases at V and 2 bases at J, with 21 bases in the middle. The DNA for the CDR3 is TGCGCCAGCAGCTCCTACTACTCCGAAAGCGGAACCTACGAGCAGTACTTC. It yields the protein CASSSYYSESGTYEQYF.

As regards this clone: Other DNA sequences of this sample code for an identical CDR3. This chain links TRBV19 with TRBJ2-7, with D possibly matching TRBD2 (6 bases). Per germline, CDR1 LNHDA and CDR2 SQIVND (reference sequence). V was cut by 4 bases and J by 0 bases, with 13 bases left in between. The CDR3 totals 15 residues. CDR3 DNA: TGTGCCAGTAGTACCGGGGGTTTGAGCTCCTACGAGCAGTACTTC. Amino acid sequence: CASSTGGLSSYEQYF.

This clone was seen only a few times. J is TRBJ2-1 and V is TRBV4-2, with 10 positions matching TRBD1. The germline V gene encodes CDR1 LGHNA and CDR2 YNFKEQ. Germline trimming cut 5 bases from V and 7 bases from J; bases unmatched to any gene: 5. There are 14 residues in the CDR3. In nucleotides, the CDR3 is TGTGCCAGCAGCGCCGGGACAGGGGAGAATGAGCAGTTCTTC. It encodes CASSAGTGENEQFF.

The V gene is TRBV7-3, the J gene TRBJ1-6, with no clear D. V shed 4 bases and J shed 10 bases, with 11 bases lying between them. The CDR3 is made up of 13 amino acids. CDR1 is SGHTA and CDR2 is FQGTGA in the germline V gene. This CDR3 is CASSSTPGSPLHF. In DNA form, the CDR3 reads TGTGCCAGCAGCTCAACTCCGGGGTCACCCCTCCACTTT.

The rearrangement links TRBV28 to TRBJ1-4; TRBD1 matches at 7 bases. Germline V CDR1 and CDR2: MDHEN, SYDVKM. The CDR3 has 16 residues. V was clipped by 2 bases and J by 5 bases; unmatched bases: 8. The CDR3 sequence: CASSLAPGQMNEKLFF. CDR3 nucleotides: TGTGCCAGCAGTTTAGCCCCGGGACAGATGAATGAAAAACTGTTTTTT.

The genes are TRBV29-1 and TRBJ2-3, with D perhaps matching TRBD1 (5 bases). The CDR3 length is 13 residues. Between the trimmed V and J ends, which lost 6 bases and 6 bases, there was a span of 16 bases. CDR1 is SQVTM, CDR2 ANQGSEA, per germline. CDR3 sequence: CSVQGLAGDTQYF. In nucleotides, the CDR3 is TGCAGCGTCCAGGGTTTAGCAGGGGATACGCAGTATTTT.

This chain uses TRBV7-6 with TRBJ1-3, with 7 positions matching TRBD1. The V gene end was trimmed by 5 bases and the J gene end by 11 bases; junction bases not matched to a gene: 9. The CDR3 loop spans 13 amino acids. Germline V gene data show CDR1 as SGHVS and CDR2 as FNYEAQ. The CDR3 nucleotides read TGTGCCAGCAGCCCAGGGACAGAGGAGGCCATATATTTT. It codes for CASSPGTEEAIYF.

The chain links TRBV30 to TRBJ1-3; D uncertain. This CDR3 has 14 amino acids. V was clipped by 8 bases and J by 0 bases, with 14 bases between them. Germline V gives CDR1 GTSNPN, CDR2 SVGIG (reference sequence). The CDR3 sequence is CAHIHRSSGNTIYF. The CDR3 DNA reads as TGTGCCCACATACACCGGAGCTCTGGAAACACCATATATTTT. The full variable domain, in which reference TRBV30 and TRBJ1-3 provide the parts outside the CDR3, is SQTIHQWPATLVQPVGSPLSLECTVEGTSNPNLYWYRQAAGRGLQLLFYSVGIGQISSEVPQNLSASRPQDRQFILSSKKLLLSDSGFYLCAHIHRSSGNTIYFGEGSWLTVV.